The 2 T cell receptor beta chains reported below all come from one sample, sequenced in a study of blood T cells in healthy people across ages. Primed by a sample-barcoded 5' primer and a J-beta primer mix, a second PCR proceeded for about 7 to 11 cycles. MiXCR, applied by TCRdb to the 5' RACE reads, yields one record per CDR3 protein. The profile shows over a million distinct CDR3 sequences, under 55% of them singletons. Sequences were obtained from blood. The source of these receptors is a woman aged 18-30 years in good health.

The chain combines TRBV6-1 with TRBJ1-5; D is unresolved. Germline CDR1 reads MNHNS; CDR2 reads SASEGT. V was clipped by 7 bases and J by 0 bases, with 10 bases between them. CDR3 length: 14 residues. CDR3 loop: CASIRVYSNQPQHF. The CDR3 DNA follows: TGTGCCAGCATTAGGGTTTATAGCAATCAGCCCCAGCATTTT.

This chain's CDR3 is CSADRLSDQYYEQYF. CDR3 sequence (DNA): TGCAGTGCTGACCGGTTGAGCGACCAATACTACGAGCAGTACTTC. V gene TRBV20-1 combines with J gene TRBJ2-7; D unresolved. With 5 bases removed from V and 3 bases from J, the gap between germline ends came to 20 bases. Germline loops: CDR1 DFQATT, CDR2 SNEGSKA (reference sequence). The CDR3 sequence is 15 residues long.